What follows is one T cell receptor beta chain and its context. The data are from a study of shared clonotypes between healthy human individuals. On the study more broadly: Donors were two women and a few men aged 18 to 49.

Naive-designated CD8 cells lacked CD45RO, were positively enriched for CCR7, and omitted terminally differentiated effector memory CD45RA+ cells. Each sorted subset replicate got 200 ng genomic DNA, approximately 27,000 genomes. Clones were read by immunoSEQ multiplex PCR, and TCRdb kept only the in-frame ones, dropping some. The data show over 2 million clones, roughly 94% seen once. Sequencing input: naive CD8+ T cells sorted from blood. The clonotype originates from a man younger than 35 in good health.

The CDR3 coding sequence is TGCAGCGTTGAAAGGTTAGGGGATAACACCGGGGAGCTGTTTTTT. It codes for CSVERLGDNTGELFF. J is TRBJ2-2 and V is TRBV29-1, with TRBD1 as a possible D gene (5 bases). V dropped 2 bases and J dropped 2 bases, with 12 bases sitting between them. The CDR3 length is 15 residues. From germline, CDR1 is SQVTM and CDR2 ANQGSEA.